The TCR delta chain under discussion was sequenced for a study of gamma-delta T cells after stem cell transplantation. J lost 3 bases, V lost 8 bases, and 21 bases had no gene match. The V gene's germline CDR1 is TSWWSYY and CDR2 QGS. This CDR3 region has 19 residues. TCRdb fed the RT-PCR reads into CATT to redo clone calling. The sample carries about 4,500 delta-chain clones, approximately 15% recorded once. This clone was counted only a few times. This chain uses TRDV1 with TRDJ1; 10 nucleotides align to TRDD3. Sequenced material: gamma-delta T cells. The receptor was isolated from a human donor. It is not recorded whose cells these are; they may come from a transplant donor. The CDR3 protein is CALSAFLYSMGDTPDKLIF. CDR3 nucleotides: TGTGCTCTTTCGGCCTTCCTCTACTCGATGGGGGATACCCCCGATAAACTCATCTTT.